The clone carrying this T cell receptor beta chain was observed at least ten times. These data come from a study of T cell repertoires in cytomegalovirus infection. Study information: In public TCR beta signatures, there were indications of both CMV infection and matching HLA type.

Using its own MiXCR run on the reads, TCRdb lists one record per CDR3 protein. The profile shows 200,000 to 300,000 distinct CDR3 sequences, less than 9.5% of them singletons. This CDR3 has 17 residues. From germline, CDR1 is SEHNR and CDR2 FQNEAQ (reference sequence). V gave up 6 bases and J gave up 10 bases; unmatched junction bases: 20. This chain uses TRBV7-9 with TRBJ2-1; TRBD2 matches at 8 bases. Sequencing was carried out using PBMCs. The TCR comes from a human donor in good health (CMV status not recorded). Some clones in this sample may be carry-over from other donors' samples. The CDR3 sequence: CASRQSDGAGAMGEQFF. The CDR3 DNA sequence: TGTGCCAGCAGGCAATCTGACGGAGCGGGAGCCATGGGGGAGCAGTTCTTC. Together with reference TRBV7-9 and TRBJ2-1, the CDR3 gives the full variable domain: DTGVSQNPRHKITKRGQNVTFRCDPISEHNRLYWYRQTLGQGPEFLTYFQNEAQLEKSRLLSDRFSAERPKGSFSTLEIQRTEQGDSAMYLCASRQSDGAGAMGEQFFGPGTRLTVL.